This TCR beta chain was sequenced for a study of sequential checkpoint blockade in melanoma. Repertoires were generated with immunoSEQ multiplex PCR, while TCRdb's copy carries only in-frame clones and drops some. The sample yields around 18,000 clones, approximately 81% seen once. The germline CDR1 and CDR2 sequences are SQVTM and ANQGSEA. Trimming cost V 0 bases and J 5 bases, with 7 bases left between them. The CDR3 has 12 residues. Treatment meaning: randomized to nivolumab then ipilimumab (arm A) or the reverse (arm B). The genes are TRBV29-1 and TRBJ1-2; no reliable D call. This clonotype originated in a human donor with melanoma. The sample was CD8+ T cells sorted from blood (inferred from file names), taken from a patient given nivolumab and ipilimumab in sequence. The CDR3 loop is CSVEESGYGYTF. DNA for the CDR3: TGCAGCGTTGAAGAGTCCGGTTATGGCTACACCTTC.